This T cell receptor beta chain was identified during a study of human T cells and chemical hapten exposure. This clonotype turned up a few times. The germline V gene encodes CDR1 SGHRS and CDR2 YFSETQ. The CDR3 contains 14 residues. V lost 4 bases to trimming and J lost 6 bases, with 16 bases between them. Time point denoted: patch test 2, 6 weeks after DPC sensitization. Noted treatment: therapeutic diphenylcyclopropenone sensitization with weekly scalp DPC. TCRdb ran MiXCR on the RACE reads and lists one entry per CDR3 protein. The data contain some 82,000 distinct CDR3 sequences, 5% to 8.5% of them seen just once; the ten biggest clones take up 1% to 1.5%.

The source of this sequence is a woman in her thirties with alopecia areata. Some clones in this sample may be carry-over from other donors' samples. V usage is TRBV5-1 and J usage is TRBJ2-5; TRBD2 is a possible D gene (5 bases). The material was whole blood, obtained in connection with sensitization to the hapten diphenylcyclopropenone (DPC). For the CDR3, the DNA is TGCGCCAGCAGCCTAGACTACTCAGTCCAGACCCAGTACTTC. Its protein product is CASSLDYSVQTQYF.